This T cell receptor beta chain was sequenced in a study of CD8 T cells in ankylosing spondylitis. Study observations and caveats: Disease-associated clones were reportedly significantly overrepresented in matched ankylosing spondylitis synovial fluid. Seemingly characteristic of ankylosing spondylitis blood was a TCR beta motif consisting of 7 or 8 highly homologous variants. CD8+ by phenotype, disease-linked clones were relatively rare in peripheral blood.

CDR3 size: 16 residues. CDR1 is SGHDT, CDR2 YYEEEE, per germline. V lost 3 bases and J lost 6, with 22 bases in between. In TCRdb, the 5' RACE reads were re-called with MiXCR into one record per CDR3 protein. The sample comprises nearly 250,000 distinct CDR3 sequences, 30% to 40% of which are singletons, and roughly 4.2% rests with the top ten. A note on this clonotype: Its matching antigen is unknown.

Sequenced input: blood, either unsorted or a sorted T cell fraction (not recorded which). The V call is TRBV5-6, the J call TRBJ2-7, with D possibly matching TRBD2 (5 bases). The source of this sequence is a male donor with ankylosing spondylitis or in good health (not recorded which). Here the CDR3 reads CASSSIRHMRAFEQYF. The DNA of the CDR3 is TGTGCCAGCAGCTCTATACGTCACATGAGGGCATTCGAGCAGTACTTC.